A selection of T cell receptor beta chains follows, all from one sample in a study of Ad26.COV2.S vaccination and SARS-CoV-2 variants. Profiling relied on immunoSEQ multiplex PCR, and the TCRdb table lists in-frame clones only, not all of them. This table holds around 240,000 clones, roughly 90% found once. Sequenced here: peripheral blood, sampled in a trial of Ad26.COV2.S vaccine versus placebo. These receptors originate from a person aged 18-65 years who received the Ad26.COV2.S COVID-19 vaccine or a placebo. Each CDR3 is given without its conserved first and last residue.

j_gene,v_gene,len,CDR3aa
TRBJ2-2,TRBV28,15,ASSLILGQGNTGELF
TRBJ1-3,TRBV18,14,ASSPTDSNNGNTIY
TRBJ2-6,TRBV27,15,ASRAGTGMTGANVLT
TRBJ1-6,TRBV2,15,ASIRDAGIQSGSPLH
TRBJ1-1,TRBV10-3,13,AISPMGRMNTEAF
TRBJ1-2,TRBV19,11,ASSIGKNYGYT
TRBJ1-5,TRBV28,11,ASSFGRNQPQH
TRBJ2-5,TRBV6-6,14,ASSRPGTSGGTPQY
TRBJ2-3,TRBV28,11,ASSFPGVDTQY
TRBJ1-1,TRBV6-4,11,ASSREMDTEAF
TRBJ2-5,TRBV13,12,ASSFGLASGTQY
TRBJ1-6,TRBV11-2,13,ASSLVGLGNSPLH
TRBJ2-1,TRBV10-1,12,ASSDSKDRGDQF
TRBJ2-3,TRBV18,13,ASSRRDSSTDTQY
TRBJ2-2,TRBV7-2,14,ASSGPGQGGTGELF
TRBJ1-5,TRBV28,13,ASSLGGGGNQPQH
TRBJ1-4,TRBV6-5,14,ASSYATRPINEKLF
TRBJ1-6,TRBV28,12,ASSTGQAYSPLH
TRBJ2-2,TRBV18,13,ASSPEAGASGELF
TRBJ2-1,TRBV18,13,ASSRGPSSYNEQF